The clone carrying this T cell receptor (beta chain) was seen many times. The antigen is unknown. Each CDR3 protein gets one entry after TCRdb re-called the RT-PCR reads with MiXCR. The sample gives 560,000 or so distinct CDR3 sequences, 7.5% to 8.5% of which show up once; 10% to 15% is in the top ten. This entry is derived from a study of response to subunit inactivated influenza vaccine. Whole-study results and caveats: Every seasonal influenza vaccination brings in few new T cells, the authors suggested.

This CDR3 is built from 17 residues. In germline, CDR1 is SEHNR, CDR2 FQNEAQ (reference sequence). V lost 4 bases, J lost 0 bases, and 17 bases lay in between. This receptor was taken from a man aged 50 to 75 who received an inactivated influenza vaccine. The V gene is TRBV7-9, the J gene TRBJ2-3; a possible D gene is TRBD2 (6 bases). The sequences come from PBMCs from blood, collected around 2 years after vaccination. CDR3 residues: CASSSDPTRSSTDTQYF. For the CDR3, the DNA is TGTGCCAGCAGCTCAGACCCGACTAGATCTAGCACAGATACGCAGTATTTT.